The 9 T cell receptor beta chains below all came from one sample that was sequenced in a study of T cell changes during pregnancy in multiple sclerosis. Sequencing was performed with immunoSEQ multiplex PCR; in TCRdb, only in-frame clones are kept and a portion is missing. The sample lists approximately 44,000 clones, 90% seen once, with 0.7% in the top ten. The sequenced sample was CD4+ T cells from peripheral blood mononuclear cells, obtained before pregnancy. The receptors come from a female donor with multiple sclerosis, enrolled in a pregnancy study.

The chain combines TRBV11-2 with TRBJ2-7; 7 nucleotides align to TRBD2. CDR1 SGHAT and CDR2 FQNNGV come from the germline V gene. The CDR3 length is 14 residues. The V and J ends lost 5 bases and 6 bases, in that order; junction bases with no gene match: 10. The CDR3 spells CASSPLAGVGEQYF. In DNA, the CDR3 is TGTGCCAGCAGCCCTCTCGCGGGGGTGGGCGAGCAGTACTTC.

The chain uses TRBV20-1 and TRBJ2-5, with a possible D match to TRBD1 (5 bases). The CDR3 sequence is 11 residues long. Germline assignment: CDR1 DFQATT and CDR2 SNEGSKA (reference sequence). CDR3 region: CSQPQGAAQYF. For the CDR3, the DNA is TGCAGCCAACCCCAGGGCGCGGCCCAGTACTTC.

The V and J genes are TRBV21-1 and TRBJ2-7; the table's D call of TRBD2 was not tested on the DNA. TRBV21-1 is tagged as a pseudogene. The CDR3 is 14 residues long. CDR3 sequence (DNA): TGTGCCAGCAGCACCGCGGGAGGGCCCTCCGAGCAGTACTTC. Translated: CASSTAGGPSEQYF.

This chain joins TRBV4-1 and TRBJ1-2; possible D gene TRBD1, 5 bases. Trimming removed 1 base from V and 6 bases from J, with 12 bases in between. Germline lookup yields CDR1 MGHRA and CDR2 YSYEKL. The length of the CDR3 is 14 residues. The CDR3 region has the DNA TGCGCCAGCAGCCAAGTGTTTAGGGGCGATGGCTACACCTTC. Its protein is CASSQVFRGDGYTF.

The rearrangement joins TRBV6-1 to TRBJ1-5; 7 bases fit TRBD1. The CDR3 runs to 15 residues. Looked up from germline, CDR1 is MNHNS and CDR2 is SASEGT. J was trimmed by 3 bases and V by 7 bases; bases with no gene match: 9. As DNA, the CDR3 is TGTGCCAGCACTGGGACAGCAGTCGCCAATCAGCCCCAGCATTTT. Translated: CASTGTAVANQPQHF.

The chain carries TRBV10-1 and TRBJ2-5, with D perhaps matching TRBD1 (5 bases). Per the germline V gene, CDR1 is WNHNN and CDR2 is SYGVQD (reference sequence). V shed 6 bases and J shed 2 bases, with 13 bases lying between them. This CDR3 is 14 amino acids long. Here the CDR3 reads CASRVTVGQETQYF. Written as DNA, the CDR3 is TGCGCCAGCAGAGTGACAGTGGGGCAAGAGACCCAGTACTTC.

The rearrangement uses TRBV9 and TRBJ1-5; 7 bases match TRBD1. Germline V gene data show CDR1 as SGDLS and CDR2 as YYNGEE. CDR3 length: 13 residues. J lost 5 bases, V lost 3 bases, and 2 bases had no gene match. The CDR3 sequence is CASSDRGHQPQHF. The CDR3 DNA reads as TGTGCCAGCAGCGACAGGGGCCATCAGCCCCAGCATTTT.

CDR3 in amino acids: CSARRTEAFF. The CDR3 nucleotides are TGCAGTGCTAGGAGGACAGAAGCTTTCTTT. The chain is built from TRBV20-1 and TRBJ1-1; weak D call: TRBD1 (5 bases). Germline CDR1 is DFQATT and CDR2 is SNEGSKA (reference sequence). The V and J ends lost 3 bases and 8 bases respectively, with 7 bases between them. The CDR3 loop spans 10 amino acids.

This clone has just one count. The rearrangement links TRBV21-1 to TRBJ2-1; the table assigns TRBD2, which was not confirmed against the DNA. TRBV21-1 is a listed pseudogene. The CDR3 spans 17 residues. CDR3 sequence reads: CASSNGDIAGGPNEQFF. The CDR3 DNA sequence: TGTGCCAGCAGCAATGGGGATATAGCGGGAGGGCCGAATGAGCAGTTCTTC.